The sequence of this TCR beta chain was determined in a study of blood T cells in healthy people across ages. General observations from the study: Changes seen in expanded clonotypes were possibly confounded by donor CMV status left unknown. Per million T cells, the diversity of TCR beta decreased roughly linearly as age advanced.

It was with a sample-barcoded 5' primer and a J-beta primer mix that a second PCR of roughly 7 to 12 cycles was run. TCRdb re-called the 5' RACE reads with MiXCR, one entry per CDR3 protein. This repertoire shows under 1,100,000 distinct CDR3 sequences, around 25% found once; its top ten account for 0.65% to 0.95%. The CDR3 has 11 residues. Trimming cost V 6 bases and J 8 bases, with 10 bases left between them. In germline, CDR1 is SGHAT, CDR2 FQNNGV. This clonotype was detected many times. Its antigen is still unknown. Another study also made use of these data, one on T cells of mothers and their children. That report adds: Donors comprised a few healthy Caucasian mothers plus their six children. Related mother-child pairs shared marginally more repertoire than unrelated pairs, though not significantly.

Sequenced sample: blood. J is TRBJ1-2 and V is TRBV11-2; no clear D gene. The source is a girl aged 2 to 10 in good health. Written as DNA, the CDR3 is TGTGCCAGCAGTTCTCCAGGAGGCTACACCTTC. This sequence encodes CASSSPGGYTF. Together with reference TRBV11-2 and TRBJ1-2, the CDR3 gives the full variable domain: EAGVAQSPRYKIIEKRQSVAFWCNPISGHATLYWYQQILGQGPKLLIQFQNNGVVDDSQLPKDRFSAERLKGVDSTLKIQPAKLEDSAVYLCASSSPGGYTFGSGTRLTVV.